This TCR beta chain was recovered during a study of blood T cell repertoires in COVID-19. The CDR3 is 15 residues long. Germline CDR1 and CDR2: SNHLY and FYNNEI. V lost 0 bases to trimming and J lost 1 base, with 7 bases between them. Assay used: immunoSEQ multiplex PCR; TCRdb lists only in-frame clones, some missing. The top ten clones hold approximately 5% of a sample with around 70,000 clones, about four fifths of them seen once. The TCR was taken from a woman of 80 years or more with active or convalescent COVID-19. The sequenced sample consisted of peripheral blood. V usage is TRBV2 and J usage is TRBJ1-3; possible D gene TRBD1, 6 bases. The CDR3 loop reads CASSEAQGSGNTIYF. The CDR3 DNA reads TGTGCCAGCAGTGAAGCGCAGGGGTCTGGAAACACCATATATTTT.